This TCR beta chain was documented in a study of CD8+CD57+ T cells in acquired aplastic anemia. At the level of the study: Healthy donors averaged roughly 11 million reads for CD4+ cells.

Germline V lookup: CDR1 DFQATT, CDR2 SNEGSKA (reference sequence). The ends were cut back, 4 bases at V and 7 bases at J, with 11 bases in the middle. This CDR3 spans 12 amino acids. Study results and caveats: Fewer than 35 shared CD8+ CDR3s appeared highly expressed within patients' immunodominant clones.

For CDR3 and TCR beta VDJ profiling, genomic DNA was the template used. TCRdb itself ran the reads through MiXCR, one entry per CDR3 protein. The sample yields approximately 99,000 distinct CDR3 sequences, 40% to 60% seen once. This clonotype came up many times. What it recognizes is unknown. The chain carries TRBV20-1 and TRBJ2-1, with D perhaps TRBD1 (7 bases). This TCR was recovered from a human donor in good health, serving as a control. Sequenced material: sorted CD4+, CD8+, or CD8+CD57+ T cells (not recorded which) from PBMCs. The CDR3 DNA sequence: TGCAGTGCTACTCCAGGGGGGAATGAGCAGTTCTTC. Encoded protein: CSATPGGNEQFF.